This T cell receptor (beta chain) was profiled in a study of control samples from healthy donors and cancer patients. The assay was immunoSEQ multiplex PCR, and TCRdb's table has in-frame clones only and misses some. Found here are about 93,000 clones, roughly 90% of them singletons; the top ten hold around 15%. The CDR3 runs to 16 residues. CDR1 and CDR2 (germline): SGHVS, FQNEAQ. V lost 6 bases and J lost 5; bases outside the gene matches: 11. This TCR was sampled from a woman between 65 and 79 years old in good health. The chain joins TRBV7-8 to TRBJ2-3; TRBD2 matches 10 bases. Material for sequencing was blood. CDR3 nucleotide sequence: TGTGCCAGCAGTCATCCCCCTAGCGGGGGAGGAGATACGCAGTATTTT. Its protein is CASSHPPSGGGDTQYF.